The 5 T cell receptor beta chains listed next were all sequenced from one sample in a study of T cells in Graves' hyperthyroidism and ophthalmopathy. The investigators amplified TCR beta CDR3 regions from RNA transcripts. First-round RT-PCR targeting the TCR CDR3 was performed with the HTBI primer set. TCRdb re-called the multiplex PCR reads through MiXCR, storing one row per CDR3 protein. The top ten clones hold about 16% of a sample with roughly 720,000 distinct CDR3 sequences, approximately 15% of them seen once. The sample was blood. These TCRs come from a man between 45 and 60 years old with Graves' hyperthyroidism.

This clonotype came up a few times. Written as DNA, the CDR3 is TGTGCCAGCAGTTCTCAACCCTCTCAGCCCCAGCATTTT. This encodes CASSSQPSQPQHF. The chain is built from TRBV6-5 and TRBJ1-5; D is uncertain. Germline V gives CDR1 MNHEY, CDR2 SVGAGI. The CDR3 spans 13 residues. Trimming left V 4 bases short and J 6 bases short, with 10 bases between.

J is TRBJ2-2 and V is TRBV2; D remains unclear. Germline loops: CDR1 SNHLY, CDR2 FYNNEI. Trimming took 7 bases from V and 0 from J, leaving 6 bases between them. The length of the CDR3 is 13 residues. CDR3 nucleotides: TGTGCCAGCATGGGTACGAACACCGGGGAGCTGTTTTTT. Encoded protein: CASMGTNTGELFF.

This clonotype was picked up many times. The J gene is TRBJ2-3, the V gene TRBV5-1; 13 nucleotides align to TRBD2. From germline, CDR1 is SGHRS and CDR2 YFSETQ. Losses at the gene ends were 3 bases for V and 5 bases for J; bases not matched to a gene: 6. This CDR3 has 16 residues. The CDR3 bases are TGCGCCAGCAGCTCAGGACTAGCGGGAGTTATAGATACGCAGTATTTT. Protein product: CASSSGLAGVIDTQYF.

This clonotype occurred many times. CDR3 nucleotide sequence: TGCAGTGCTAGATTTGTAGTAGACGCCTACTCCTACGAGCAGTACTTC. Protein sequence: CSARFVVDAYSYEQYF. The J gene is TRBJ2-7, the V gene TRBV20-1; D unclear. This CDR3 is 16 amino acids long. The V end lost 2 bases, the J end lost 0 bases, and 17 bases lay between the germline ends. Germline V gene sequence: CDR1 DFQATT, CDR2 SNEGSKA (reference sequence).

This clonotype has at least ten counts. The chain has TRBV6-2 or TRBV6-3 and TRBJ1-1; D is unclear. With 7 bases removed from V and 8 bases from J, the gap between germline ends came to 11 bases. Germline assignment: CDR1 MNHEY and CDR2 SVGEGT. The CDR3 loop spans 11 amino acids. The CDR3 loop reads CASIEWGEAFF. CDR3 nucleotides: TGTGCCAGCATAGAATGGGGAGAAGCTTTCTTT.